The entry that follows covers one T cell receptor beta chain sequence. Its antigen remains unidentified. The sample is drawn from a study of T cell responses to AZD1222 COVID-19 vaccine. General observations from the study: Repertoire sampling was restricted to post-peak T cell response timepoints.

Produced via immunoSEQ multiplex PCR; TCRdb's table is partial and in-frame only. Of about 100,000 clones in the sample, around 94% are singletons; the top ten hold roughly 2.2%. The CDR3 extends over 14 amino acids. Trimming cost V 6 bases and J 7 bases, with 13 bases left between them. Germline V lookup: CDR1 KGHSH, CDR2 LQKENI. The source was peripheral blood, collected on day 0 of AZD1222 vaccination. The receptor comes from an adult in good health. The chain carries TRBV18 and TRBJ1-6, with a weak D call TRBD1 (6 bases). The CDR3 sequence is CASSPQGQNSPLHF. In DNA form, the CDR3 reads TGTGCCAGCTCCCCGCAGGGGCAGAATTCACCCCTCCACTTT.